The 9 T cell receptor beta chains below come from one sample, sequenced in a study of CD8 T cells in Susac syndrome. Random hexamers were used to reverse transcribe roughly 0.45 to 1 ug of RNA. TCRdb called the immunoSEQ multiplex PCR reads again in MiXCR, with one record for every CDR3 protein. This table has 150,000 to 200,000 distinct CDR3 sequences, approximately 93% appearing once. The sequencing sample was made of CD4+ T cells from PBMCs. These TCRs come from a human donor with multiple sclerosis.

This chain joins TRBV7-8 and TRBJ2-5, with a possible D match to TRBD2 (6 bases). The length of the CDR3 is 14 residues. The germline gives CDR1 SGHVS, CDR2 FQNEAQ. Trimming stripped 4 bases from V and 4 bases from J, with 13 bases between. The CDR3 sequence is CASSWGQEGETQYF. In DNA form, the CDR3 reads TGTGCCAGCAGCTGGGGCCAGGAGGGAGAGACCCAGTACTTC.

The CDR3 is CASRDTDDEQYF. The DNA of the CDR3 is TGTGCCAGCAGGGACACGGATGACGAGCAGTACTTC. The rearrangement joins TRBV19 to TRBJ2-7, with D perhaps matching TRBD1 (6 bases). The germline CDR1 and CDR2 sequences are LNHDA and SQIVND (reference sequence). The V end was cut by 9 bases, the J end by 5 bases, with 14 bases between. This CDR3 spans 12 amino acids.

Here the CDR3 DNA reads TGCGCCAGCAGCCACTACAGGGGGGCGCAGGCTATCAATGAGCAGTTCTTC. Translation: CASSHYRGAQAINEQFF. The V call is TRBV4-3, the J call TRBJ2-1; 8 nucleotides line up with TRBD1. Germline-derived CDR1 and CDR2 are LGHNA and YSLEER. The CDR3 is 17 residues long. Trimming took 3 bases from V and 6 from J; bases not matched to a gene: 13.

The rearrangement uses TRBV29-1 and TRBJ2-3; the D gene is possibly TRBD2 (5 bases). V lost 4 bases and J lost 1, with 12 bases in between. The CDR3 loop spans 14 amino acids. Per the germline V gene, CDR1 is SQVTM and CDR2 is ANQGSEA. The DNA for the CDR3 is TGCAGCGTTGTCCGGGGTGGCGGCACAGATACGCAGTATTTT. It encodes CSVVRGGGTDTQYF.

The chain carries TRBV4-1 and TRBJ2-3; D is unclear. V was clipped by 0 bases and J by 0 bases, with 10 bases between them. CDR1 MGHRA and CDR2 YSYEKL come from the germline V gene. The CDR3 covers 16 residues. CDR3 bases: TGCGCCAGCAGCCAAGATCGAGCCGCTAGCACAGATACGCAGTATTTT. Its protein is CASSQDRAASTDTQYF.

The CDR3 reads CASTPEDSYNEQFF. CDR3 DNA: TGTGCCAGCACCCCCGAGGATTCCTACAATGAGCAGTTCTTC. J is TRBJ2-1 and V is TRBV28; D is ambiguous. The V end was cut by 7 bases, the J end by 1 base, with 11 bases between. Germline V lookup: CDR1 MDHEN, CDR2 SYDVKM. This CDR3 spans 14 amino acids.

The rearrangement uses TRBV2 and TRBJ2-7, with TRBD2 matching over 7 bases. Germline-derived CDR1 and CDR2 are SNHLY and FYNNEI. The CDR3 covers 16 residues. V was clipped by 6 bases and J by 7 bases; unmatched bases: 18. The CDR3 reads CASSPYGTNGIREQYF. CDR3 nucleotide sequence: TGTGCCAGCAGCCCCTACGGGACTAACGGGATTAGGGAGCAGTACTTC.

This chain links TRBV5-4 with TRBJ2-5; possibly TRBD1 for D (6 bases). This CDR3 spans 14 amino acids. CDR1 is SGHNT and CDR2 is YYREEE in the germline V gene (reference sequence). Between the trimmed V and J ends, which lost 4 bases and 0 bases, there was a span of 10 bases. CDR3 nucleotide sequence: TGTGCCAGCAGCCCGCGGACAGACCAAGAGACCCAGTACTTC. Protein product: CASSPRTDQETQYF.

The chain recombines TRBV7-9 with TRBJ2-7; D remains unclear. The CDR3 contains 12 residues. V dropped 1 base and J dropped 6 bases, with 7 bases sitting between them. The germline V gene encodes CDR1 SEHNR and CDR2 FQNEAQ (reference sequence). The CDR3 DNA follows: TGTGCCAGCAGCTTAGGACCGTTCGAGCAGTACTTC. This gives the protein CASSLGPFEQYF. Drawing the rest from reference TRBV7-9 and TRBJ2-7, the complete variable domain is DTGVSQNPRHKITKRGQNVTFRCDPISEHNRLYWYRQTLGQGPEFLTYFQNEAQLEKSRLLSDRFSAERPKGSFSTLEIQRTEQGDSAMYLCASSLGPFEQYFGPGTRLTVT.